The sequence of this TCR beta chain was determined in a study of blood T cell repertoires in COVID-19. About the study: Both acute and convalescent COVID-19 samples were obtained from the United States, Italy and Spain. Sources were T cells, B-cell-depleted T cells, or PBMCs; the material itself was cDNA or gDNA.

Patients of the Seattle cohort, enrolled during active infection, were followed longitudinally. Germline lookup yields CDR1 LGHNA and CDR2 YSLEER. This CDR3 has 15 residues. The junction had 3 bases not matched to a gene; V was cut back by 0 bases and J by 5 bases. Assay used: immunoSEQ multiplex PCR; TCRdb lists only in-frame clones, some missing. The sample records about 200,000 clones, about 82% being singletons. The sample comprised peripheral blood. The source is a woman in her seventies with COVID-19, enrolled during active disease. The chain is built from TRBV4-3 and TRBJ2-7; 11 positions agree with TRBD1. The CDR3 bases are TGCGCCAGCAGCCAAGAACCGGGACAGGGGGACGAGCAGTACTTC. Translation gives CASSQEPGQGDEQYF.